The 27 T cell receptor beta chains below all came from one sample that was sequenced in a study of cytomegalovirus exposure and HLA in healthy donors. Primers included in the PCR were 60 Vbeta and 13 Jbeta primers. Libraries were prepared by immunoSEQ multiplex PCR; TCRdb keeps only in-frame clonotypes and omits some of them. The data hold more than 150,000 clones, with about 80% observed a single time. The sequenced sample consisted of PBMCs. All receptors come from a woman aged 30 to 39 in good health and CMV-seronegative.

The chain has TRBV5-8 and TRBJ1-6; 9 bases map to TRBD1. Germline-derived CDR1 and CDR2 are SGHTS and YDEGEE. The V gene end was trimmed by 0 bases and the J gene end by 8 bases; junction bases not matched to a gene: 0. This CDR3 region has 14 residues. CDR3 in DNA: TGTGCCAGCAGCTTGGGGACAGGGGATTCACCCCTCCACTTT. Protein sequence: CASSLGTGDSPLHF.

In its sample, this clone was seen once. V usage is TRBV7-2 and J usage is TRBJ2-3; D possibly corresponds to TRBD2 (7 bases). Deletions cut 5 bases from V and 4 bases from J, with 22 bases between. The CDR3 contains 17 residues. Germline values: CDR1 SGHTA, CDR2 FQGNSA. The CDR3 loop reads CASSARGGREISDTQYF. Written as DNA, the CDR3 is TGTGCCAGCAGCGCCAGGGGAGGGCGCGAGATCTCAGATACGCAGTATTTT.

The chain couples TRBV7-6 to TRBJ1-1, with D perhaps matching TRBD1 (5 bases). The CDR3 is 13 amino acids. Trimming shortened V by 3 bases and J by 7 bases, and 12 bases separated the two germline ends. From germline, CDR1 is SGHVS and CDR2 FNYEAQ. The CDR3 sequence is CASSFQGAVEAFF. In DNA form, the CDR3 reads TGTGCCAGCAGCTTTCAAGGGGCAGTTGAAGCTTTCTTT.

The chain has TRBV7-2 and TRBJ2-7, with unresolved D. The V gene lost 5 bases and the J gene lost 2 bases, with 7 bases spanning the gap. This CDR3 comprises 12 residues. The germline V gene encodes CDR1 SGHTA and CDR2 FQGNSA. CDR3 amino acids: CASSPPTYEQYF. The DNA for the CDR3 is TGTGCCAGCAGCCCACCTACCTACGAGCAGTACTTC.

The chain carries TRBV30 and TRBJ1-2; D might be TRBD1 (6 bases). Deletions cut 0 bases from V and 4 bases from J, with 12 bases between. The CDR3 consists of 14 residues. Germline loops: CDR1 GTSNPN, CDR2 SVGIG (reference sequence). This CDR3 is CAWSVGDRSYGYTF. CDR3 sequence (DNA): TGTGCCTGGAGTGTTGGTGACAGGAGCTATGGCTACACCTTC.

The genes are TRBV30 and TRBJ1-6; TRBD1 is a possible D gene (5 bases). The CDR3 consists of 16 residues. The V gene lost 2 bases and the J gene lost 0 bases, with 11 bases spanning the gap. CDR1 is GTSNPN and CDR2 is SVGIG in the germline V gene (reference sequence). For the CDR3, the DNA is TGTGCCTGGAGTAAGAGACAGAGCTCCTATAATTCACCCCTCCACTTT. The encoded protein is CAWSKRQSSYNSPLHF.

The CDR3 DNA sequence: TGCAGCGTTGATAGAGGGTCAGGCTATGGCTACACCTTC. Protein sequence: CSVDRGSGYGYTF. J is TRBJ1-2 and V is TRBV29-1; D not resolved. V lost 3 bases and J lost 4, with 12 bases in between. The CDR3 is 13 amino acids. Germline V gene data show CDR1 as SQVTM and CDR2 as ANQGSEA. Drawing the rest from reference TRBV29-1 and TRBJ1-2, the complete variable domain is SAVISQKPSRDICQRGTSLTIQCQVDSQVTMMFWYRQQPGQSLTLIATANQGSEATYESGFVIDKFPISRPNLTFSTLTVSNMSPEDSSIYLCSVDRGSGYGYTFGSGTRLTVV.

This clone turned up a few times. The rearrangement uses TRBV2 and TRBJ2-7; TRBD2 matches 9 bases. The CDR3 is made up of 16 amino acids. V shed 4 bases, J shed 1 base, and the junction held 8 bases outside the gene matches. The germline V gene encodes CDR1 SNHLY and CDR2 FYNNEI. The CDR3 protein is CASSGRAGGISYEQYF. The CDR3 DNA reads TGTGCCAGCAGTGGAAGAGCGGGGGGAATATCCTACGAGCAGTACTTC.

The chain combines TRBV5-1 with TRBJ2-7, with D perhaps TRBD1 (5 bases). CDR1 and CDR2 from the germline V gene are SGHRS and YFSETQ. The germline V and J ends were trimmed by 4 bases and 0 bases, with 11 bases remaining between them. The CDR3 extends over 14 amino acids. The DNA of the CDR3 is TGCGCCAGCAGCGTACAGGTCAGCTCCTACGAGCAGTACTTC. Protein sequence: CASSVQVSSYEQYF.

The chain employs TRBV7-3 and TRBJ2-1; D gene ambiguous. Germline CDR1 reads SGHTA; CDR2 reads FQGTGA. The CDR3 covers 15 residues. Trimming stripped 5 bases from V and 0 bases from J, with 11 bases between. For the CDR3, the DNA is TGTGCCAGCAGCGTATACGATAGCTCCTACAATGAGCAGTTCTTC. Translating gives CASSVYDSSYNEQFF.

The CDR3 nucleotides are TGTGCCAGCAGCTTGTCGGCAGGCCAAGAGACCCAGTACTTC. Amino acids: CASSLSAGQETQYF. This rearrangement joins TRBV5-6 to TRBJ2-5; D gene ambiguous. Trimming took off 1 base at V and 1 base at J, with 8 bases between the two ends. CDR1 is SGHDT, CDR2 YYEEEE, per germline. The CDR3 runs to 14 residues.

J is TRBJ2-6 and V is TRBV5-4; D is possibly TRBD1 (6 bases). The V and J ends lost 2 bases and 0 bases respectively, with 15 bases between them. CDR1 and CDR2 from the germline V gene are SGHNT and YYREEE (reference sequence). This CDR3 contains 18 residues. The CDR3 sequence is CASSLGTRTHSGANVLTF. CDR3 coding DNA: TGTGCCAGCAGCTTAGGGACACGAACTCACTCTGGGGCCAACGTCCTGACTTTC.

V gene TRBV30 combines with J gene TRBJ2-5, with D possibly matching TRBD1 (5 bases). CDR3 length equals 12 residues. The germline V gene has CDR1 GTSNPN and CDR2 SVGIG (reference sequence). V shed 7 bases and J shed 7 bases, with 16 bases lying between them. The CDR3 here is CASSPGWVTQYF. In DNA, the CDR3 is TGTGCCTCATCGCCAGGGTGGGTGACCCAGTACTTC.

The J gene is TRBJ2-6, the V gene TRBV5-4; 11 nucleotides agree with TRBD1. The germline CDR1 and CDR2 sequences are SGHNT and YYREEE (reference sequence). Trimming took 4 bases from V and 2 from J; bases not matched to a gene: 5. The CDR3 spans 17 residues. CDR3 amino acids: CASSVRTGGAGANVLTF. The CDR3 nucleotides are TGTGCCAGCAGCGTTAGGACAGGGGGCGCTGGGGCCAACGTCCTGACTTTC.

CDR3 nucleotide sequence: TGTGCCAGCAGCTTAACCGGAGGACAGAGTTCCTACGAGCAGTACTTC. It translates to CASSLTGGQSSYEQYF. This chain joins TRBV7-3 and TRBJ2-7, with a weak D call TRBD1 (6 bases). This CDR3 contains 16 residues. The germline V gene encodes CDR1 SGHTA and CDR2 FQGTGA. Trimming left V 0 bases short and J 1 base short, with 13 bases between.

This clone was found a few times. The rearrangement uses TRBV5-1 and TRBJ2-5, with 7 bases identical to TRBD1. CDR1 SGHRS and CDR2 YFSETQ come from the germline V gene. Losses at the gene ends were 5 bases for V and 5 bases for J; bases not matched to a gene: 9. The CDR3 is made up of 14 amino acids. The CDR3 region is CASSDPGGHETQYF. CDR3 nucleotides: TGCGCCAGCAGTGATCCAGGGGGTCATGAGACCCAGTACTTC.

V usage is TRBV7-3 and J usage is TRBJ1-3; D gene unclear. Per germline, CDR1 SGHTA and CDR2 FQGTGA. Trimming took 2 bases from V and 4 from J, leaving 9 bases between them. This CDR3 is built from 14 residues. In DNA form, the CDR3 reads TGTGCCAGCAGCTTAGGAGTGGAAGGAAACACCATATATTTT. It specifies CASSLGVEGNTIYF.

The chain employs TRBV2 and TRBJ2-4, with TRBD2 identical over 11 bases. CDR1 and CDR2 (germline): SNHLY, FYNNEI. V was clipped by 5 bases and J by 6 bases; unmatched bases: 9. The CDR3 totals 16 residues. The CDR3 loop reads CASSSSGSGGANIQYF. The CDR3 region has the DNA TGTGCCAGCAGTTCCTCGGGTAGCGGGGGGGCAAACATTCAGTACTTC.

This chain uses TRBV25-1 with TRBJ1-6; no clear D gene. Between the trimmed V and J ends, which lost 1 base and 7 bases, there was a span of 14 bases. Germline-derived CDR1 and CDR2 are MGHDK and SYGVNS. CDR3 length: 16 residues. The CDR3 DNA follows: TGTGCCAGCAGTGAATCCTGGCACAGCTCGAATTCACCCCTCCACTTT. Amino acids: CASSESWHSSNSPLHF.

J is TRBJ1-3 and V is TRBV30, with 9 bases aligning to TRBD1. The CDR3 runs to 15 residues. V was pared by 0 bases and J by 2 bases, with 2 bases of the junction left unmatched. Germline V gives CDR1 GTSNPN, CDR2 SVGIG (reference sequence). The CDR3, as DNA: TGTGCCTGGAGTGTAGGACAGGGGCCTGGAAACACCATATATTTT. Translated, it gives CAWSVGQGPGNTIYF.

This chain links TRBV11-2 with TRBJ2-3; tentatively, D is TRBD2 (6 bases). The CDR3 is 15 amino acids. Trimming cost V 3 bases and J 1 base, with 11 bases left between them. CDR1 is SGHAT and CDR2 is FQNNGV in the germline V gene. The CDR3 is CASSLEGTRTDTQYF. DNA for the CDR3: TGTGCCAGCAGCTTGGAGGGGACCCGCACAGATACGCAGTATTTT.

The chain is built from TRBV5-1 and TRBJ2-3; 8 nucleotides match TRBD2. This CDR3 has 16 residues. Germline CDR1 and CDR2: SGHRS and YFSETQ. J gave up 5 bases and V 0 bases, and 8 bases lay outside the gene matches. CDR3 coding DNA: TGCGCCAGCAGCTTGGGGCCGCGGGGGGCGGGAGATACGCAGTATTTT. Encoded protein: CASSLGPRGAGDTQYF.

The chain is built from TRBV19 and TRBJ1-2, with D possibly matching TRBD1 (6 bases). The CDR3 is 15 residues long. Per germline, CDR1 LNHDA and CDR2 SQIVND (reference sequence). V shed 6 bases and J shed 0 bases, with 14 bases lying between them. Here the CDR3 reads CASRPSGAPNYGYTF. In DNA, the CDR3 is TGTGCCAGTAGACCCTCAGGGGCCCCTAACTATGGCTACACCTTC.

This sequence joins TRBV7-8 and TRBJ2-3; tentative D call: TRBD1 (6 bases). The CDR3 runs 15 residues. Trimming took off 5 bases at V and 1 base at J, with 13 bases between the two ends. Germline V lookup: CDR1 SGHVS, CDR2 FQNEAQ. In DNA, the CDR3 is TGTGCCAGCAGCCCCTGGTCAGGGGGCACAGATACGCAGTATTTT. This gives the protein CASSPWSGGTDTQYF.

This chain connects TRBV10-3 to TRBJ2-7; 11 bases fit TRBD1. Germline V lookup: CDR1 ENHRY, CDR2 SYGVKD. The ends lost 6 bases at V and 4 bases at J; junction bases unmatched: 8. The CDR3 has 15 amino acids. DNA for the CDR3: TGTGCCATCAGGGGACAGGGGGGAAGACGTTACGAGCAGTACTTC. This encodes CAIRGQGGRRYEQYF.

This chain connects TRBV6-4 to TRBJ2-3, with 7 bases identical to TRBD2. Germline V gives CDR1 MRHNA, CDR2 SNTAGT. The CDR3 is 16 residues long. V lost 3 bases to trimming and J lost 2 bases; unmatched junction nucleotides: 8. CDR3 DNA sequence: TGTGCCAGCAGTGAACTAGCACGGGGGGTCACAGATACGCAGTATTTT. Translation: CASSELARGVTDTQYF.

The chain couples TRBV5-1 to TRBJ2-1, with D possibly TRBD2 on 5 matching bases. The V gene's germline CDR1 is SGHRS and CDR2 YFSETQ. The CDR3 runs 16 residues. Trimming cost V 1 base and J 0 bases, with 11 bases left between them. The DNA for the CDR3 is TGCGCCAGCAGCTTGCAAGGGAGTAGCTCCTACAATGAGCAGTTCTTC. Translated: CASSLQGSSSYNEQFF. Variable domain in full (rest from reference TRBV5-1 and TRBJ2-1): KAGVTQTPRYLIKTRGQQVTLSCSPISGHRSVSWYQQTPGQGLQFLFEYFSETQRNKGNFPGRFSGRQFSNSRSEMNVSTLELGDSALYLCASSLQGSSSYNEQFFGPGTRLTVL.